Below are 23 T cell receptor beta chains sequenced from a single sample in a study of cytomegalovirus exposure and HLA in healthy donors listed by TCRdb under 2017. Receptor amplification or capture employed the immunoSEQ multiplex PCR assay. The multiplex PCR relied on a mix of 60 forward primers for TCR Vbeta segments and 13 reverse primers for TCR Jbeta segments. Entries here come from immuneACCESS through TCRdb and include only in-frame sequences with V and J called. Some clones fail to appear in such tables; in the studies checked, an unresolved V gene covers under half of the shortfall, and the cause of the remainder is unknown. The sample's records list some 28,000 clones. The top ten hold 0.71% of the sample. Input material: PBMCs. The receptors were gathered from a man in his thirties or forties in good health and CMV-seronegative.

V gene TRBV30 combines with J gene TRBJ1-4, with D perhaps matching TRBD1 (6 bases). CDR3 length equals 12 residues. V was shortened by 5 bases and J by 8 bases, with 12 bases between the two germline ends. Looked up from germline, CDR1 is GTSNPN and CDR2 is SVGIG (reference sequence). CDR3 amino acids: CAWGGRGEKLFF. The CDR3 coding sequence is TGTGCCTGGGGGGGCCGTGGGGAAAAACTGTTTTTT.

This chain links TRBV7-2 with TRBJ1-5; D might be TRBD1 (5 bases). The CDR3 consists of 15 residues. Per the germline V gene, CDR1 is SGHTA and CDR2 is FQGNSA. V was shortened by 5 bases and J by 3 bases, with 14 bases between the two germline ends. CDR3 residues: CASSEEGRFNQPQHF. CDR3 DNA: TGTGCCAGCAGCGAGGAGGGACGGTTCAATCAGCCCCAGCATTTT.

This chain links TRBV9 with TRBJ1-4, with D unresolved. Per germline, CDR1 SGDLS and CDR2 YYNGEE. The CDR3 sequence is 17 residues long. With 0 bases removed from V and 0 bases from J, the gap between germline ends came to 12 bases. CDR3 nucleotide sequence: TGTGCCAGCAGCGTAGTGTGTCGGGTGGCAACTAATGAAAAACTGTTTTTT. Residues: CASSVVCRVATNEKLFF.

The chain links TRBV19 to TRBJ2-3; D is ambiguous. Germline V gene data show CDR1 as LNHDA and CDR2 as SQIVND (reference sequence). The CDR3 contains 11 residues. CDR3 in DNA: TGTGCTACGAGCCAGGCAGATACGCAGTATTTT. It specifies CATSQADTQYF. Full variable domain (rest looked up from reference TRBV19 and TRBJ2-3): DGGITQSPKYLFRKEGQNVTLSCEQNLNHDAMYWYRQDPGQGLRLIYYSQIVNDFQKGDIAEGYSVSREKKESFPLTVTSAQKNPTAFYLCATSQADTQYFGPGTRLTVL.

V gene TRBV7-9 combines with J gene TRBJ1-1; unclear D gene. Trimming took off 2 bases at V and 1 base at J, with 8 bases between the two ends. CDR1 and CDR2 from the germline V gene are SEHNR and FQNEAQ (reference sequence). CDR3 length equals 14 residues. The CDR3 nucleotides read TGTGCCAGCAGCTTACGAGGAGAGAACACTGAAGCTTTCTTT. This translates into CASSLRGENTEAFF.

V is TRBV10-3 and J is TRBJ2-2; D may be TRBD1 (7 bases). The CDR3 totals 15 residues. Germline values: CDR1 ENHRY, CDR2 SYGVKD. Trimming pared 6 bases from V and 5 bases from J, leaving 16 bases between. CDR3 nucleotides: TGTGCCATCAGGGCGACAGGGACTGTGACCGGGGAGCTGTTTTTT. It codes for CAIRATGTVTGELFF.

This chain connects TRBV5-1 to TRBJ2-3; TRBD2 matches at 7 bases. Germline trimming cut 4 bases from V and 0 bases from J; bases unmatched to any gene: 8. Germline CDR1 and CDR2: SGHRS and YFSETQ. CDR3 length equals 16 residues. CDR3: CASSLGSGLSTDTQYF. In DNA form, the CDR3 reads TGCGCCAGCAGCCTTGGTAGCGGGTTAAGCACAGATACGCAGTATTTT.

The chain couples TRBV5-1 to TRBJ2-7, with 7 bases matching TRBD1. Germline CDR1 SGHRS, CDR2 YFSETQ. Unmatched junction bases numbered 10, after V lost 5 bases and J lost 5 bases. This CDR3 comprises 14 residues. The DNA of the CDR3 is TGCGCCAGCAGAAGTGGGACAGCTAACAACGAGCAGTACTTC. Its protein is CASRSGTANNEQYF.

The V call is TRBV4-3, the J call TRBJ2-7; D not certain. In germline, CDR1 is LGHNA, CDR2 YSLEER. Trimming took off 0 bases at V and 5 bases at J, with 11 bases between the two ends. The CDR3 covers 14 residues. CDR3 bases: TGCGCCAGCAGCCAAGAGCCGCGATCCGACGAGCAGTACTTC. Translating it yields CASSQEPRSDEQYF.

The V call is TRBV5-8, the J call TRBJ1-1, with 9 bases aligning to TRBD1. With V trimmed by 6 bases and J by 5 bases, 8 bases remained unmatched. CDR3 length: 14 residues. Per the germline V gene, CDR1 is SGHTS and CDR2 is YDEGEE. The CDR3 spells CASNDRQGGTEAFF. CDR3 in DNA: TGTGCCAGCAATGATCGACAGGGGGGGACTGAAGCTTTCTTT.

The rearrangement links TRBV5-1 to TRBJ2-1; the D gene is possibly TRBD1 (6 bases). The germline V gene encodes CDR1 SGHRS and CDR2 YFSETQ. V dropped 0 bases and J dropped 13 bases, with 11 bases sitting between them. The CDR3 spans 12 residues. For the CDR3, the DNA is TGCGCCAGCAGCTTGGTGGCAGGGGATCAGTTCTTC. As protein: CASSLVAGDQFF.

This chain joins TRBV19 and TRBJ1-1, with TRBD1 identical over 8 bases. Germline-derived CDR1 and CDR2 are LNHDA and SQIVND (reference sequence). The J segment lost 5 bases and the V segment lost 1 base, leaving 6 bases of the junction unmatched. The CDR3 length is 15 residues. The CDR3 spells CASSIGWDRITEAFF. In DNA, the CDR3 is TGTGCCAGTAGTATAGGCTGGGACAGGATAACTGAAGCTTTCTTT.

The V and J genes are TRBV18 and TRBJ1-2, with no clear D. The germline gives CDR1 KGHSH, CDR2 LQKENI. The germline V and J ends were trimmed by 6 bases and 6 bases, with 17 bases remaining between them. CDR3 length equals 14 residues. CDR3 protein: CASSRDALDDGYTF. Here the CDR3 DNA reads TGTGCCAGCTCGCGAGATGCACTAGACGATGGCTACACCTTC.

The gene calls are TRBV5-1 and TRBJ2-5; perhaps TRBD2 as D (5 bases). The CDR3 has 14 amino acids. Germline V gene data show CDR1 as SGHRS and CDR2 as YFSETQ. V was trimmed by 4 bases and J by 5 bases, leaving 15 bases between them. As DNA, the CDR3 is TGCGCCAGCAGCCCCGGAGGCAGTGGTGAGACCCAGTACTTC. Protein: CASSPGGSGETQYF.

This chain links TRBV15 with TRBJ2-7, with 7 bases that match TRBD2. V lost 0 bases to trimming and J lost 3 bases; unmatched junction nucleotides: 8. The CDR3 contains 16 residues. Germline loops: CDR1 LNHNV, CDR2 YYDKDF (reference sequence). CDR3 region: CATSRDSRGMDYEQYF. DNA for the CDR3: TGTGCCACCAGCAGAGACTCGCGGGGGATGGACTACGAGCAGTACTTC.

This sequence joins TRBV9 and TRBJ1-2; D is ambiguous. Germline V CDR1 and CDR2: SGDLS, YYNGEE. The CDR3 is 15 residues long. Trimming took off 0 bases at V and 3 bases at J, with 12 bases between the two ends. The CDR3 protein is CASSVAFRTDYGYTF. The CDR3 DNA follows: TGTGCCAGCAGCGTAGCTTTCCGCACTGACTATGGCTACACCTTC. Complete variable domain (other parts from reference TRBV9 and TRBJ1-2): DSGVTQTPKHLITATGQRVTLRCSPRSGDLSVYWYQQSLDQGLQFLIQYYNGEERAKGNILERFSAQQFPDLHSELNLSSLELGDSALYFCASSVAFRTDYGYTFGSGTRLTVV.

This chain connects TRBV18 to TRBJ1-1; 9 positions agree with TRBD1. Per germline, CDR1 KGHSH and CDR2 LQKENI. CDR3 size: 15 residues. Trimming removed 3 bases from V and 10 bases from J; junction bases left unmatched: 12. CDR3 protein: CASSPSQGAHLPAFF. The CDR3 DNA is TGTGCCAGCTCACCTTCACAGGGGGCACACCTGCCAGCTTTCTTT.

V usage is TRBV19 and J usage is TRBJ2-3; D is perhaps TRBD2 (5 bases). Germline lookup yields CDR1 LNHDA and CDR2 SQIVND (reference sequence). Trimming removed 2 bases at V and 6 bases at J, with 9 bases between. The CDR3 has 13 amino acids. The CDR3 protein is CASSISGRDTQYF. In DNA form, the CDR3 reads TGTGCCAGTAGTATAAGCGGACGGGATACGCAGTATTTT.

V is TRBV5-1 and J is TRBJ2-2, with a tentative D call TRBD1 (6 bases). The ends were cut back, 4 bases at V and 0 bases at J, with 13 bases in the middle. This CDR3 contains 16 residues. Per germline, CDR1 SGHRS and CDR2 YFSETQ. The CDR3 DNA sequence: TGCGCCAGCAGCAGCCCGGACAGAGCGAACACCGGGGAGCTGTTTTTT. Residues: CASSSPDRANTGELFF.

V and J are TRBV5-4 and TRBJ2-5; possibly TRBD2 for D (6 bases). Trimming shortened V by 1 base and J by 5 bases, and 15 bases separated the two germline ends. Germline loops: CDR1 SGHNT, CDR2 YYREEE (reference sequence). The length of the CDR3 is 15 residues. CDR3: CASSLWAEGHETQYF. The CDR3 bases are TGTGCCAGCAGCTTGTGGGCGGAGGGGCATGAGACCCAGTACTTC.

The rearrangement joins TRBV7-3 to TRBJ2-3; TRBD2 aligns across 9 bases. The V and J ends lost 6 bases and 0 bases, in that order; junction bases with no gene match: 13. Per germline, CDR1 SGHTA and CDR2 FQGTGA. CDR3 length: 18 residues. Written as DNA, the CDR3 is TGTGCCAGCAGAAGAGGTGGCGGGGGGGGACGAAGCACAGATACGCAGTATTTT. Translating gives CASRRGGGGGRSTDTQYF.

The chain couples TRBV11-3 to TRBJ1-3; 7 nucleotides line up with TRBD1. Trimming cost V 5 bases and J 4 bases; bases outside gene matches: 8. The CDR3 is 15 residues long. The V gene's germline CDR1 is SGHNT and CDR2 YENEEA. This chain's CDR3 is CASSELDREGNTIYF. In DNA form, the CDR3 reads TGTGCCAGCAGCGAATTAGACAGGGAAGGAAACACCATATATTTT.

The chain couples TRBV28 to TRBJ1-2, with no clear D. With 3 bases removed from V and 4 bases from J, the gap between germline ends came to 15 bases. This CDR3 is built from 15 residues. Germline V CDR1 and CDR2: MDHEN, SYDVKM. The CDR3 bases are TGTGCCAGCAGTTTCAAGAAATTGAGCCCCTATGGCTACACCTTC. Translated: CASSFKKLSPYGYTF.